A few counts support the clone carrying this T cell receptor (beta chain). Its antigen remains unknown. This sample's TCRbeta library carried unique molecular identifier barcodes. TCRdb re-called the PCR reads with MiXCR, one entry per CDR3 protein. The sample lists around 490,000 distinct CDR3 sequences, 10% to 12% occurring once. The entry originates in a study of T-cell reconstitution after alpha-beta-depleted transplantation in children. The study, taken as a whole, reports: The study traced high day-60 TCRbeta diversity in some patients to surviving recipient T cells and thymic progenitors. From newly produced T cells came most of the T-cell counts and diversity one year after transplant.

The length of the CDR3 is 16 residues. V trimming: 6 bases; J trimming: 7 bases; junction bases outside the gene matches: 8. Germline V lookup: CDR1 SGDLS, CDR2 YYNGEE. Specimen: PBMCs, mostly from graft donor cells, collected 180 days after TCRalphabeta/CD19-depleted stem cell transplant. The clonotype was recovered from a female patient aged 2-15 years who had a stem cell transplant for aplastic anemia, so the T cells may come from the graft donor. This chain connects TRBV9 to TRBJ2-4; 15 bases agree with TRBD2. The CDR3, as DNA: TGTGCCAGCACCCGTGGACTAGCGGGAGGGCGGAACATTCAGTACTTC. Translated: CASTRGLAGGRNIQYF.